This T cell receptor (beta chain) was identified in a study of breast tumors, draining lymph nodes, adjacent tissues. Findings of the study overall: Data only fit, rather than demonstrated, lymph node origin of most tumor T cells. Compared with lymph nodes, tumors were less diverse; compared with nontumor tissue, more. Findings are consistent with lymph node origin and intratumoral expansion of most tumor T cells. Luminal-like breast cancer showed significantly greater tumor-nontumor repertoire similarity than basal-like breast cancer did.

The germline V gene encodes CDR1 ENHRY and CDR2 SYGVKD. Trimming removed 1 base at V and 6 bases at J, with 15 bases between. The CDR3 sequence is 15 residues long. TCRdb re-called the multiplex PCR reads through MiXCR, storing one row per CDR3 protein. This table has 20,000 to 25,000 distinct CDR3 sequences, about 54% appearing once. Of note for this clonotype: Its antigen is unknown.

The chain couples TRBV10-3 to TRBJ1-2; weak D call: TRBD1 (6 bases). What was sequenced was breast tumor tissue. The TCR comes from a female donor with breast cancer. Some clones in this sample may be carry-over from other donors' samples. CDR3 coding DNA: TGTGCCATCAGTGAGTATGGCAGGGGAAAGAATGGCTACACCTTC. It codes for CAISEYGRGKNGYTF.